These T cell receptor beta chains were read from a single sample in a study of blood T cell repertoires in COVID-19. Produced via immunoSEQ multiplex PCR; TCRdb's table is partial and in-frame only. The data show roughly 240,000 clones, approximately 86% seen once. Sequencing input: peripheral blood. These receptors were obtained from a woman in her sixties who had recovered from COVID-19. Each CDR3 is given with its conserved first and last residue. The order of the fields is D gene, CDR3 length, V gene, J gene, clone size, CDR3 protein, CDR3 DNA. A D gene is named only where the DNA matches it firmly. Some rows mark clone size as missing; the rest say once, few, many or name a class of expanded clone.

>-|15|TRBV3-1/TRBV3-2|TRBJ2-7|-
CASSQGAGSPYEQYF
TGTGCCAGCAGCCAAGGGGCAGGTTCACCCTACGAGCAGTACTTC
>-|13|TRBV5-1|TRBJ2-7|-
CASSSRGNYEQYF
TGCGCCAGCAGCTCCAGGGGTAACTACGAGCAGTACTTC
>TRBD1|16|TRBV10-3|TRBJ2-3|-
CAISESSGQGSDTQYF
TGTGCCATCAGTGAGTCTTCCGGACAGGGTTCAGATACGCAGTATTTT
>TRBD1|14|TRBV9|TRBJ2-7|-
CASSVATGGYEQYF
TGTGCCAGCAGCGTAGCGACAGGGGGCTACGAGCAGTACTTC
>-|13|TRBV24-1|TRBJ2-3|once
CATSALNTDTQYF
TGTGCCACCAGTGCCCTTAACACAGATACGCAGTATTTT
>-|14|TRBV7-8|TRBJ1-1|-
CASSTNYPDTEAFF
TGTGCCAGCAGCACAAACTACCCCGACACTGAAGCTTTCTTT
>-|14|TRBV7-9|TRBJ2-3|-
CASSIDGDTDTQYF
TGTGCCAGCAGCATAGACGGGGACACAGATACGCAGTATTTT
>TRBD2|14|TRBV4-3|TRBJ2-5|-
CASSPRLAGETQYF
TGCGCCAGCAGCCCTCGACTAGCCGGAGAGACCCAGTACTTC
>TRBD1|15|TRBV5-1|TRBJ2-7|-
CASSLWPDRGLEQYF
TGCGCCAGCAGCTTGTGGCCTGACAGGGGGCTCGAGCAGTACTTC
>-|18|TRBV7-8|TRBJ1-5|-
CASSLWSLSGIRKQPQHF
TGTGCCAGCAGCTTATGGTCCCTCTCAGGGATCCGGAAGCAGCCCCAGCATTTT
>-|15|TRBV19|TRBJ1-6|-
CASSPPQGINSPLHF
TGTGCCAGTAGTCCTCCACAGGGTATCAATTCACCCCTCCACTTT
>-|15|TRBV2|TRBJ1-5|-
CASIFGHSSNQPQHF
TGTGCCAGCATCTTTGGACATAGTAGCAATCAGCCCCAGCATTTT
>TRBD1|14|TRBV3-1/TRBV3-2|TRBJ1-3|-
CASSQLDRASTIYF
TGTGCCAGCAGCCAGCTGGACAGGGCATCCACCATATATTTT
>TRBD1|15|TRBV19|TRBJ2-2|-
CASSRGTGETGELFF
TGTGCCAGTAGTAGAGGGACAGGTGAAACCGGGGAGCTGTTTTTT
>TRBD1|13|TRBV6-5|TRBJ1-4|once
CASTGQGDEKLFF
TGTGCCAGCACTGGACAGGGAGATGAAAAACTGTTTTTT
>-|15|TRBV5-1|TRBJ2-7|few
CASSLANGGTYEQYF
TGCGCCAGCAGCTTGGCCAATGGCGGGACCTACGAGCAGTACTTC
>-|14|TRBV11-3|TRBJ1-1|-
CASSLQGMYTEAFF
TGTGCCAGCAGCTTACAGGGGATGTACACTGAAGCTTTCTTT
>-|14|TRBV3-1/TRBV3-2|TRBJ1-1|-
CASSQAGAWTEAFF
TGTGCCAGCAGCCAAGCAGGGGCTTGGACTGAAGCTTTCTTT
>-|13|TRBV18|TRBJ2-2|once
CASSRQVTGELFF
TGTGCCAGCTCCCGACAAGTCACCGGGGAGCTGTTTTTT
>TRBD2|18|TRBV18|TRBJ2-7|-
CASSPVRVQPGLVSEQYF
TGTGCCAGCTCACCCGTTAGGGTTCAGCCGGGACTAGTAAGCGAGCAGTACTTC
>-|16|TRBV21-1|TRBJ1-5|-
CASSKAQGLTNQPQHF
TGTGCCAGCAGCAAAGCGCAGGGACTCACTAATCAGCCCCAGCATTTT
>-|15|TRBV5-1|TRBJ2-1|-
CASSSRQPRLNEQFF
TGCGCCAGCAGCTCCCGACAGCCCCGTTTGAATGAGCAGTTCTTC
>-|15|TRBV7-7|TRBJ2-5|-
CASSLGGTGEETQYF
TGTGCTAGCAGCTTAGGGGGGACGGGGGAGGAGACCCAGTACTTC
>-|18|TRBV5-4|TRBJ1-1|-
CASSLVLGRALANTEAFF
TGTGCCAGCAGCTTGGTACTCGGCAGGGCTTTAGCGAACACTGAAGCTTTCTTT
>TRBD1|17|TRBV4-1|TRBJ1-1|-
CASRNTPYRGINTEAFF
TGCGCCAGCAGAAATACCCCATACAGGGGAATAAACACTGAAGCTTTCTTT
>-|15|TRBV2|TRBJ2-2|-
CASSENRQAVGELFF
TGTGCCAGCAGTGAAAATCGACAGGCTGTAGGGGAGCTGTTTTTT
>TRBD1|16|TRBV28|TRBJ2-7|-
CASSTPGQGGSYEQYF
TGTGCCAGCAGTACTCCGGGACAGGGGGGCTCTTACGAGCAGTACTTC
>TRBD1|21|TRBV10-3|TRBJ2-4|-
CAISLDRGEAVVPLAKNIQYF
TGTGCCATCAGTCTAGACAGGGGGGAAGCGGTCGTACCTCTAGCCAAAAACATTCAGTACTTC
>TRBD1|16|TRBV3-1/TRBV3-2|TRBJ2-7|-
CASSQDSRTGRYEQYF
TGTGCCAGCAGCCAAGATTCGCGGACAGGGAGATACGAGCAGTACTTC
>-|15|TRBV7-2|TRBJ2-7|-
CASSYSTGNHYEQYF
TGTGCCAGCAGCTACTCTACGGGGAACCACTACGAGCAGTACTTC
>TRBD1|16|TRBV28|TRBJ1-2|-
CASSFRQGRGGVGYTF
TGTGCCAGCAGTTTCCGACAGGGAAGAGGGGGTGTTGGCTACACCTTC
>TRBD1|14|TRBV7-2|TRBJ2-2|-
CASSRDRTTGELFF
TGTGCCAGCAGCAGGGACAGGACCACCGGGGAGCTGTTTTTT
>-|12|TRBV28|TRBJ2-3|few
CASGTFTDTQYF
TGTGCCAGCGGCACCTTCACAGATACGCAGTATTTT
>-|16|TRBV11-2|TRBJ1-1|few
CASSLDWRSSGTEAFF
TGTGCCAGCAGCTTAGATTGGCGGAGCAGCGGCACTGAAGCTTTCTTT
>-|15|TRBV2|TRBJ1-6|-
CASSSLEGGDSPLHF
TGTGCCAGCAGCTCTCTGGAGGGGGGGGATTCACCCCTCCACTTT
>TRBD1|16|TRBV18|TRBJ2-2|-
CASSPATGTLGGELFF
TGTGCCAGCTCACCGGCGACAGGGACCCTGGGCGGGGAGCTGTTTTTT
>-|14|TRBV4-1|TRBJ2-2|-
CASSPELASGELFF
TGCGCCAGCAGCCCCGAACTAGCATCCGGGGAGCTGTTTTTT
>-|16|TRBV5-5|TRBJ1-3|few
CASSFLGGYSGNTIYF
TGTGCCAGCAGCTTCCTAGGGGGTTACTCTGGAAACACCATATATTTT
>TRBD1|15|TRBV7-6|TRBJ2-3|-
CASRSQPGQTDTQYF
TGTGCCAGCAGGTCACAACCGGGACAGACAGATACGCAGTATTTT
>TRBD2|18|TRBV7-9|TRBJ2-3|-
CASSSGLAGGVRTDTQYF
TGTGCCAGCAGCTCGGGACTAGCGGGGGGGGTGCGGACAGATACGCAGTATTTT
>-|14|TRBV7-9|TRBJ1-1|-
CASSIGQSNTEAFF
TGTGCCAGCAGCATCGGACAGTCGAACACTGAAGCTTTCTTT
>-|13|TRBV10-3|TRBJ1-2|-
CAIRDTSTYGYTF
TGTGCCATCAGGGACACCTCCACCTATGGCTACACCTTC
>-|12|TRBV6-2/TRBV6-3|TRBJ1-2|once
CASSYRRDGYTF
TGTGCCAGCAGTTACAGGAGGGATGGCTACACCTTC
>TRBD2|19|TRBV7-2|TRBJ2-3|-
CASSPQGPAGGPGTDTQYF
TGTGCCAGCAGTCCTCAGGGGCCAGCGGGGGGGCCGGGCACAGATACGCAGTATTTT
>-|13|TRBV4-1|TRBJ1-1|-
CASGAAMNTEAFF
TGCGCCAGCGGGGCGGCGATGAACACTGAAGCTTTCTTT
>-|14|TRBV9|TRBJ1-6|-
CASSVVALNSPLHF
TGTGCCAGCAGCGTAGTGGCCCTGAATTCACCCCTCCACTTT